Reported below is one TCR beta chain. Its target is not known. Amplified TCR beta CDR3 regions came from RNA transcripts. TCR CDR3 regions were first amplified by RT-PCR with HTBI primers. TCRdb used MiXCR to reprocess the multiplex PCR reads, holding one entry per CDR3 protein. The sample consists of around 300,000 distinct CDR3 sequences, more than 10% of them appearing once. These data originate in a study of T cells in Graves' hyperthyroidism and ophthalmopathy. Overall study results and limits: A model of 13 V-J pairs discriminated ophthalmopathy from stable hyperthyroidism.

Germline V CDR1 and CDR2: SGHDT, YYEEEE. Trimming took 4 bases from V and 6 from J, leaving 10 bases between them. The CDR3 consists of 12 residues. Patients were excluded because of uncontrolled infection, other autoimmune disease, pregnancy or lactation. The sequence came from a woman aged 25 to 39 with Graves' hyperthyroidism that later progressed to Graves' ophthalmopathy. Sequencing used blood. The chain combines TRBV5-6 with TRBJ1-2; D uncertain. CDR3 amino acids: CASSEAYNGYTF. The DNA for the CDR3 is TGTGCCAGCAGCGAAGCCTACAATGGCTACACCTTC.